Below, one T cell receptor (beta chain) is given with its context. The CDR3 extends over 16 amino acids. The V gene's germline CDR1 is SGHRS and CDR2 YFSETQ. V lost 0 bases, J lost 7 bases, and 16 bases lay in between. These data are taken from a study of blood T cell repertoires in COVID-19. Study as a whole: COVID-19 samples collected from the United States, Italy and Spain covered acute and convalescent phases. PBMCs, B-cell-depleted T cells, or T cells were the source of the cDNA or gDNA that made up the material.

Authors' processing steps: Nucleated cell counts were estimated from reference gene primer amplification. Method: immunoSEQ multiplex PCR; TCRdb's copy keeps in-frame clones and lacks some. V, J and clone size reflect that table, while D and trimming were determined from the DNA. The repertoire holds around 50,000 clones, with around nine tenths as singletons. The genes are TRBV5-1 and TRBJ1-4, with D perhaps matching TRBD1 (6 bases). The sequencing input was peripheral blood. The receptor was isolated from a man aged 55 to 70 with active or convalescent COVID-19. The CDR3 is CASSLGGGGAGEKLFF. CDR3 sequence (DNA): TGCGCCAGCAGCTTGGGGGGCGGGGGCGCAGGTGAAAAACTGTTTTTT.